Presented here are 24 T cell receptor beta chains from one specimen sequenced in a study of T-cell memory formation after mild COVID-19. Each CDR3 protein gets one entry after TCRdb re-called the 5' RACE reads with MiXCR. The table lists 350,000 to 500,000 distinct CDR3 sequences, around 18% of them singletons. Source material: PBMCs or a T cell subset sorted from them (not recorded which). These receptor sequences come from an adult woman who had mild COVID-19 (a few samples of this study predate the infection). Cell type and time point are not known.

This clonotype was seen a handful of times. CDR3 sequence: CASSLEGTEKETQYF. Written as DNA, the CDR3 is TGTGCCAGCAGCTTAGAAGGCACGGAGAAAGAGACCCAGTACTTC. This chain uses TRBV7-9 with TRBJ2-5, with no clear D. CDR1 SEHNR and CDR2 FQNEAQ come from the germline V gene (reference sequence). V was pared by 1 base and J by 3 bases, with 12 bases between. The CDR3 extends over 15 amino acids.

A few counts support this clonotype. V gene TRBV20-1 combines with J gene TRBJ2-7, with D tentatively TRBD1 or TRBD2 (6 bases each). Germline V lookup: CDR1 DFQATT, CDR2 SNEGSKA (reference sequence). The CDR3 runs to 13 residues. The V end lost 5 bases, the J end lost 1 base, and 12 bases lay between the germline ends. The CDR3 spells CSASRGPSYEQYF. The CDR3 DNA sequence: TGCAGTGCTTCTCGGGGGCCTTCCTACGAGCAGTACTTC.

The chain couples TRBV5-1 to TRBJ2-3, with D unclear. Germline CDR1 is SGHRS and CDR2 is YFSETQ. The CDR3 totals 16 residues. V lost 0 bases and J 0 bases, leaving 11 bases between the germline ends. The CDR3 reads CASSLEVTMSTDTQYF. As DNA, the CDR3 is TGCGCCAGCAGCTTGGAGGTGACGATGAGCACAGATACGCAGTATTTT.

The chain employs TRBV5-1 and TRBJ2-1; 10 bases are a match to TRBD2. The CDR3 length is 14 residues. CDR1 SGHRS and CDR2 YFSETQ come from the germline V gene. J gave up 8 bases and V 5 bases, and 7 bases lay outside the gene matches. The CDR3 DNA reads TGCGCCAGCAGGTCTAGCGGGAGAGGACATGAGCAGTTCTTC. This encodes CASRSSGRGHEQFF.

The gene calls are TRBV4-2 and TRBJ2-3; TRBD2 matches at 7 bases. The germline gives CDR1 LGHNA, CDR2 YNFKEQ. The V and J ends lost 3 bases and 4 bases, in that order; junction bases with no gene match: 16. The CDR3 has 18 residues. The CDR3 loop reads CASSQDRLARAAADTQYF. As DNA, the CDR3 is TGTGCCAGCAGCCAGGACCGACTAGCCCGAGCGGCGGCAGATACGCAGTATTTT.

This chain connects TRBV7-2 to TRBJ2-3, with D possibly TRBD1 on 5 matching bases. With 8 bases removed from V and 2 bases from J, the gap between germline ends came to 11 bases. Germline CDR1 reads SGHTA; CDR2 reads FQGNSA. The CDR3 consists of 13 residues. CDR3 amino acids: CASGASLTDTQYF. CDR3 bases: TGTGCCAGCGGGGCTAGTCTCACAGATACGCAGTATTTT.

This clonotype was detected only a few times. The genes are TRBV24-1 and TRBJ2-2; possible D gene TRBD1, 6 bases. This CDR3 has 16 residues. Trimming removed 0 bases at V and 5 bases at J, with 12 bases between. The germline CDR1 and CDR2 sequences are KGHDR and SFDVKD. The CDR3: CATSDLWGPGTGELFF. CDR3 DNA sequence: TGTGCCACCAGTGATTTGTGGGGGCCTGGAACCGGGGAGCTGTTTTTT.

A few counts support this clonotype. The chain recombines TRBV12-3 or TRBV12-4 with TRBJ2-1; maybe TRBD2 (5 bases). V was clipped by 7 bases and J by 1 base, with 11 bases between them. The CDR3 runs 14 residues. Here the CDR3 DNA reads TGTGCCAGCACAATCGGGGTTTCCTACAATGAGCAGTTCTTC. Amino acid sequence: CASTIGVSYNEQFF.

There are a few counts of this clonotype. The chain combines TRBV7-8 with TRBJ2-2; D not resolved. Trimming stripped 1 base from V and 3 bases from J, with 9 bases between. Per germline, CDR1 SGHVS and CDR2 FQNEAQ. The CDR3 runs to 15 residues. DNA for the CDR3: TGTGCCAGCAGCTTAGTCAATCCCCACACCGGGGAGCTGTTTTTT. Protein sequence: CASSLVNPHTGELFF.

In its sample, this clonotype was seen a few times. CDR3 loop: CASSLAAAATNEKLFF. The CDR3, as DNA: TGCGCCAGCAGCTTGGCGGCAGCCGCAACTAATGAAAAACTGTTTTTT. The chain combines TRBV5-1 with TRBJ1-4; D unresolved. The CDR3 totals 16 residues. The ends were cut back, 0 bases at V and 0 bases at J, with 9 bases in the middle. Germline CDR1 reads SGHRS; CDR2 reads YFSETQ.

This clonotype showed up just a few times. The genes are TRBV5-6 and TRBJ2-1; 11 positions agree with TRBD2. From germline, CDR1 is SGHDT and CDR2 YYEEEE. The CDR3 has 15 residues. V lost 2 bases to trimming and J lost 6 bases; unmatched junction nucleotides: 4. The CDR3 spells CASSLRTSGRNEQFF. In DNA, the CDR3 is TGTGCCAGCAGCTTACGGACTAGCGGGCGCAATGAGCAGTTCTTC.

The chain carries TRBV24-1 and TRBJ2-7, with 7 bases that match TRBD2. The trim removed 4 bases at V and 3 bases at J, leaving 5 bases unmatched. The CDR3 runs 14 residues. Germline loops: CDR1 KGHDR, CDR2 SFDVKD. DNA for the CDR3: TGTGCCACCAGTGACTCCAGCGGGGTCTACGAGCAGTACTTC. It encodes CATSDSSGVYEQYF.

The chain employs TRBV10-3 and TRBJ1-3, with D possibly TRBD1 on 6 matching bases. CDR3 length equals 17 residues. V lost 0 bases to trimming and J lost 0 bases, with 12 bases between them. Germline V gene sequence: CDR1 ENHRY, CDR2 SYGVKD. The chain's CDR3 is CAISESDSPSSGNTIYF. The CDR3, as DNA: TGTGCCATCAGTGAGTCGGACAGCCCTAGCTCTGGAAACACCATATATTTT.

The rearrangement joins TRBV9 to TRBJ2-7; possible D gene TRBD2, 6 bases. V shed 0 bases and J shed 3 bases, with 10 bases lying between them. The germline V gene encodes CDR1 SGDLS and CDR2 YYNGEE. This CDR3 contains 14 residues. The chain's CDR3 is CASSVEWRGYEQYF. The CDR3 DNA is TGTGCCAGCAGCGTAGAATGGCGGGGCTACGAGCAGTACTTC. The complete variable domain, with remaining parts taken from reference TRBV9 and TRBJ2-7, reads DSGVTQTPKHLITATGQRVTLRCSPRSGDLSVYWYQQSLDQGLQFLIQYYNGEERAKGNILERFSAQQFPDLHSELNLSSLELGDSALYFCASSVEWRGYEQYFGPGTRLTVT.

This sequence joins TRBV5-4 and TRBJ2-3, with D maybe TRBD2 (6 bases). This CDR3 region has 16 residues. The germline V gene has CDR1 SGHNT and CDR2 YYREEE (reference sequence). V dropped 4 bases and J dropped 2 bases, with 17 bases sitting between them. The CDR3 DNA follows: TGTGCCAGCAGCCCACCTGGCGGGGCTGACACAGATACGCAGTATTTT. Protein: CASSPPGGADTDTQYF. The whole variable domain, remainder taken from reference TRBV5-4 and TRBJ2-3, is ETGVTQSPTHLIKTRGQQVTLRCSSQSGHNTVSWYQQALGQGPQFIFQYYREEENGRGNFPPRFSGLQFPNYSSELNVNALELDDSALYLCASSPPGGADTDTQYFGPGTRLTVL.

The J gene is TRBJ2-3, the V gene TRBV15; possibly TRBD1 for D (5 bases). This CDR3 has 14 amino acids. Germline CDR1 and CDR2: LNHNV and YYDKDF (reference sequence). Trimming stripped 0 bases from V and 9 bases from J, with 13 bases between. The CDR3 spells CATSRDPGAGTQYF. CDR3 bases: TGTGCCACCAGCAGAGATCCGGGCGCAGGGACGCAGTATTTT.

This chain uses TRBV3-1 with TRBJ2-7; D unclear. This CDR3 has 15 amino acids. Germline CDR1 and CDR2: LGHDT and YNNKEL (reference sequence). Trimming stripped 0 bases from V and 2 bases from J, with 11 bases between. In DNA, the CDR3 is TGTGCCAGCAGCCAAGATGGGAACGCCCCCTACGAGCAGTACTTC. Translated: CASSQDGNAPYEQYF.

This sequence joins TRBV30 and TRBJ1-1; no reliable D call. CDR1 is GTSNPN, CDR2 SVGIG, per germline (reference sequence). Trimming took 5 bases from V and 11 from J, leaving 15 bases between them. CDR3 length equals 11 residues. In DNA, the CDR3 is TGTGCCTGGTTCTCAGGTTTGTTCGCTTTCTTT. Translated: CAWFSGLFAFF. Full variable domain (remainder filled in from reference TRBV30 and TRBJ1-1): SQTIHQWPATLVQPVGSPLSLECTVEGTSNPNLYWYRQAAGRGLQLLFYSVGIGQISSEVPQNLSASRPQDRQFILSSKKLLLSDSGFYLCAWFSGLFAFFGQGTRLTVV.

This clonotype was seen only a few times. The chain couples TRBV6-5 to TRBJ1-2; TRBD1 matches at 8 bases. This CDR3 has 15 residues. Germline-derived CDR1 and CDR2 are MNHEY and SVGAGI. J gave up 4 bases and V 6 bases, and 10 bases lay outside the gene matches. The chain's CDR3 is CASRWSTGGSYGYTF. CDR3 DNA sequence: TGTGCCAGCAGGTGGTCAACAGGGGGTAGCTATGGCTACACCTTC.

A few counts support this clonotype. CDR3 DNA: TGTGCCAGTACCTATGTCCCGGGAAGGGAAGCTTTCTTT. It yields the protein CASTYVPGREAFF. The chain couples TRBV19 to TRBJ1-1; D not certain. Deletions cut 7 bases from V and 8 bases from J, with 17 bases between. This CDR3 spans 13 amino acids. Germline CDR1 and CDR2: LNHDA and SQIVND (reference sequence).

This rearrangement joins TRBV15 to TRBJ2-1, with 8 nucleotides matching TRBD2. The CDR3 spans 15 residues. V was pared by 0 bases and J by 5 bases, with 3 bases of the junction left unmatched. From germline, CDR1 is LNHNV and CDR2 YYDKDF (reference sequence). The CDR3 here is CATSRDSGANNEQFF. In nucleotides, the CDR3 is TGTGCCACCAGCAGAGATAGCGGGGCCAACAATGAGCAGTTCTTC.

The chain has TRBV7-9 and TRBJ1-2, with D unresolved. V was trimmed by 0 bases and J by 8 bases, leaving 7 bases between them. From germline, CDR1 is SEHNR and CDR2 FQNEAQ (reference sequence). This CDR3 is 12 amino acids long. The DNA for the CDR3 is TGTGCCAGCAGCTTAGCAGTACGGGGCTACACCTTC. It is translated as CASSLAVRGYTF.

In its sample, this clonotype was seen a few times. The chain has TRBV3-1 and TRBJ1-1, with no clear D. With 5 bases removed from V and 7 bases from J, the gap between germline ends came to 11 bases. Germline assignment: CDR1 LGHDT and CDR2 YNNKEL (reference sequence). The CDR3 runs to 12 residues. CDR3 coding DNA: TGTGCCAGCAGCTCCCTGACACGTGAAGCTTTCTTT. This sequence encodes CASSSLTREAFF.

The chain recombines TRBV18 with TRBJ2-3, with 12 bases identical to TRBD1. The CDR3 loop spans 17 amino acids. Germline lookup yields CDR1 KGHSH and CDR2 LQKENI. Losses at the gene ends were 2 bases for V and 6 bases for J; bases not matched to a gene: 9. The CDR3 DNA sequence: TGTGCCAGCTCACCAGCACCGGGACAGGGGGCACATGATACGCAGTATTTT. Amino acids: CASSPAPGQGAHDTQYF.